These 26 T cell receptor beta chains were all obtained from the same sample, sequenced in a study of cytomegalovirus exposure and HLA in healthy donors. The study ran its PCR with 60 Vbeta and 13 Jbeta primers. Libraries were prepared by immunoSEQ multiplex PCR; TCRdb keeps only in-frame clonotypes and omits some of them. The sample carries approximately 130,000 clones, 75% to 80% recorded once. The sample taken for sequencing was PBMCs. All receptors derive from a male donor in good health and CMV-seronegative.

This chain connects TRBV15 to TRBJ2-3; the D gene is possibly TRBD2 (6 bases). This CDR3 contains 14 residues. Germline V gene sequence: CDR1 LNHNV, CDR2 YYDKDF (reference sequence). The germline V and J ends were trimmed by 3 bases and 0 bases, with 7 bases remaining between them. CDR3 loop: CATSRGTSTDTQYF. The CDR3 DNA reads TGTGCCACCAGCAGGGGGACTAGCACAGATACGCAGTATTTT.

This chain connects TRBV5-1 to TRBJ1-2; D possibly corresponds to TRBD1 (6 bases). The CDR3 sequence is 14 residues long. Germline V gives CDR1 SGHRS, CDR2 YFSETQ. With 0 bases removed from V and 6 bases from J, the gap between germline ends came to 12 bases. The CDR3 nucleotides read TGCGCCAGCAGCTTGGACAGGGATCCAAATGGCTACACCTTC. It yields the protein CASSLDRDPNGYTF.

This CDR3 reads CAWSRDTNQPQHF. CDR3 DNA sequence: TGTGCCTGGAGCCGGGACACCAATCAGCCCCAGCATTTT. V usage is TRBV30 and J usage is TRBJ1-5; possibly TRBD1 for D (6 bases). V shed 3 bases and J shed 3 bases, with 9 bases lying between them. The CDR3 consists of 13 residues. The V gene's germline CDR1 is GTSNPN and CDR2 SVGIG (reference sequence). Looking up the rest from reference TRBV30 and TRBJ1-5 gives the full variable domain: SQTIHQWPATLVQPVGSPLSLECTVEGTSNPNLYWYRQAAGRGLQLLFYSVGIGQISSEVPQNLSASRPQDRQFILSSKKLLLSDSGFYLCAWSRDTNQPQHFGDGTRLSIL.

This rearrangement joins TRBV4-3 to TRBJ1-1; no reliable D call. The CDR3 has 15 residues. The V end lost 0 bases, the J end lost 3 bases, and 11 bases lay between the germline ends. Germline V gene sequence: CDR1 LGHNA, CDR2 YSLEER. Here the CDR3 reads CASSQDYGRYTEAFF. CDR3 sequence (DNA): TGCGCCAGCAGCCAAGATTATGGCCGCTACACTGAAGCTTTCTTT.

This clone was counted a few times. The chain uses TRBV6-5 and TRBJ1-1; 9 nucleotides agree with TRBD1. CDR1 and CDR2 (germline): MNHEY, SVGAGI. The CDR3 extends over 14 amino acids. V shed 5 bases and J 8 bases; nucleotides not matched to a gene: 9. The chain's CDR3 is CASSRKQGAGEAFF. The CDR3, as DNA: TGTGCCAGCAGTCGAAAACAGGGGGCAGGCGAAGCTTTCTTT.

In this sample, this clone turned up a few times. The junction shows a germline mismatch at one end, possibly a read error. This chain uses TRBV7-9 with TRBJ1-1; the D gene is possibly TRBD1 (5 bases). The germline V gene has CDR1 SEHNR and CDR2 FQNEAQ (reference sequence). The CDR3 totals 11 residues. The chain's CDR3 is CASGTLVGMVF. The CDR3 DNA sequence: TGTGCCAGCGGGACTCTCGTCGGGATGGTCTTT. The complete variable domain, with remaining parts taken from reference TRBV7-9 and TRBJ1-1, reads DTGVSQNPRHKITKRGQNVTFRCDPISEHNRLYWYRQTLGQGPEFLTYFQNEAQLEKSRLLSDRFSAERPKGSFSTLEIQRTEQGDSAMYLCASGTLVGMVFGQGTRLTVV.

V usage is TRBV7-2 and J usage is TRBJ1-4; D is unclear. V was shortened by 3 bases and J by 7 bases, with 15 bases between the two germline ends. Germline V gene sequence: CDR1 SGHTA, CDR2 FQGNSA. CDR3 length equals 15 residues. The CDR3: CASSFQEANGEKLFF. CDR3 nucleotide sequence: TGTGCCAGCAGCTTCCAAGAAGCTAATGGTGAAAAACTGTTTTTT.

This chain connects TRBV19 to TRBJ2-7, with 8 bases fitting TRBD1. The CDR3 covers 14 residues. CDR1 is LNHDA and CDR2 is SQIVND in the germline V gene (reference sequence). The ends lost 5 bases at V and 2 bases at J; junction bases unmatched: 5. The CDR3 protein is CASSDRGNPYEQYF. In DNA form, the CDR3 reads TGTGCCAGTAGTGACAGGGGCAATCCCTACGAGCAGTACTTC.

This chain connects TRBV5-1 to TRBJ2-5, with 11 bases that match TRBD2. This CDR3 comprises 15 residues. V was pared by 3 bases and J by 5 bases, with 6 bases of the junction left unmatched. The germline CDR1 and CDR2 sequences are SGHRS and YFSETQ. The chain's CDR3 is CASSSVSGREETQYF. CDR3 DNA: TGCGCCAGCAGCTCGGTTAGCGGGAGGGAGGAGACCCAGTACTTC. Full variable domain (rest looked up from reference TRBV5-1 and TRBJ2-5): KAGVTQTPRYLIKTRGQQVTLSCSPISGHRSVSWYQQTPGQGLQFLFEYFSETQRNKGNFPGRFSGRQFSNSRSEMNVSTLELGDSALYLCASSSVSGREETQYFGPGTRLLVL.

A word on this clone: The sample carries other DNA sequences with the same CDR3. The chain has TRBV6-5 and TRBJ2-5, with 9 bases that match TRBD1. The end of the DNA is better explained by TRBJ2-7, so the J call may be wrong. CDR3 length: 13 amino acids. In germline, CDR1 is MNHEY, CDR2 SVGAGI. Here the CDR3 reads CASSRTGAYEQYF. The CDR3 bases are TGTGCCAGCAGCCGGACAGGGGCCTACGAGCAGTACTTC.

For this clone: The same CDR3 can be traced to other DNA sequences in this sample. V and J are TRBV25-1 and TRBJ2-5; TRBD2 agrees at 10 bases. This CDR3 has 15 amino acids. Trimming removed 5 bases from V and 4 bases from J; junction bases left unmatched: 7. Germline lookup yields CDR1 MGHDK and CDR2 SYGVNS. The CDR3 bases are TGTGCCAGCAGTCTCAGCGGGGGGGACAGAGAGACCCAGTACTTC. Amino acid sequence: CASSLSGGDRETQYF.

The J gene is TRBJ1-1, the V gene TRBV7-6, with a weak D call TRBD1 (6 bases). The CDR3 consists of 16 residues. V shed 0 bases and J shed 0 bases, with 11 bases lying between them. The V gene's germline CDR1 is SGHVS and CDR2 FNYEAQ. CDR3: CASSLALRTVNTEAFF. The CDR3 bases are TGTGCCAGCAGCTTAGCGCTTAGGACAGTGAACACTGAAGCTTTCTTT.

The genes are TRBV29-1 and TRBJ2-2; TRBD1 might be the D (6 bases). This CDR3 contains 16 residues. Germline CDR1 is SQVTM and CDR2 is ANQGSEA. V gave up 3 bases and J gave up 5 bases, with 19 bases separating them. CDR3 residues: CSVDLSLTQGTGELFF. The DNA for the CDR3 is TGCAGCGTTGATCTATCCCTCACACAGGGAACCGGGGAGCTGTTTTTT.

The rearrangement links TRBV4-1 to TRBJ2-3, with D perhaps matching TRBD2 (6 bases). The germline V gene encodes CDR1 MGHRA and CDR2 YSYEKL. The ends were cut back, 6 bases at V and 6 bases at J, with 10 bases in the middle. The CDR3 runs to 12 residues. The CDR3 region is CASSPEGDTQYF. In nucleotides, the CDR3 is TGCGCCAGCAGTCCGGAGGGGGATACGCAGTATTTT.

CDR3 nucleotide sequence: TGTGCCAGCAGTTTCATCGGGGGGAACAATGAGCAGTTCTTC. Translated, it gives CASSFIGGNNEQFF. The chain is built from TRBV27 and TRBJ2-1; 7 positions agree with TRBD2. This CDR3 is built from 14 residues. CDR1 and CDR2 from the germline V gene are MNHEY and SMNVEV (reference sequence). The J segment lost 5 bases and the V segment lost 3 bases, leaving 4 bases of the junction unmatched.

V usage is TRBV5-1 and J usage is TRBJ1-2; TRBD1 might be the D (5 bases). Trimming stripped 4 bases from V and 1 base from J, with 11 bases between. The CDR3 has 14 residues. The germline gives CDR1 SGHRS, CDR2 YFSETQ. CDR3 residues: CASSQTVFNYGYTF. The DNA of the CDR3 is TGCGCCAGCAGCCAGACAGTGTTTAACTATGGCTACACCTTC.

The rearrangement links TRBV30 to TRBJ2-7; 9 bases are a match to TRBD1. This CDR3 region has 16 residues. In germline, CDR1 is GTSNPN, CDR2 SVGIG (reference sequence). Germline trimming cut 3 bases from V and 5 bases from J; bases unmatched to any gene: 14. CDR3 bases: TGTGCCTGGAGCCCTACAGGGGGACAGGGCGCGAACGAGCAGTACTTC. This encodes CAWSPTGGQGANEQYF. The entire variable domain, with the rest obtained from reference TRBV30 and TRBJ2-7, is as follows: SQTIHQWPATLVQPVGSPLSLECTVEGTSNPNLYWYRQAAGRGLQLLFYSVGIGQISSEVPQNLSASRPQDRQFILSSKKLLLSDSGFYLCAWSPTGGQGANEQYFGPGTRLTVT.

The V call is TRBV7-6, the J call TRBJ2-5, with a possible D match to TRBD1 (5 bases). In germline, CDR1 is SGHVS, CDR2 FNYEAQ. The V end lost 3 bases, the J end lost 5 bases, and 10 bases lay between the germline ends. The CDR3 runs to 13 residues. CDR3 sequence (DNA): TGTGCCAGCAGCTTCGGAAACAGGGAGACCCAGTACTTC. Translated, it gives CASSFGNRETQYF.

This clone was recorded only once. V is TRBV5-1 and J is TRBJ2-5; 8 bases fit TRBD1. The CDR3 consists of 13 residues. V lost 4 bases, J lost 5 bases, and 4 bases stayed unmatched. Germline V CDR1 and CDR2: SGHRS, YFSETQ. The CDR3 here is CASSGGQAETQYF. In nucleotides, the CDR3 is TGCGCCAGCAGCGGGGGACAGGCGGAGACCCAGTACTTC.

The chain has TRBV18 and TRBJ2-7; the D gene is possibly TRBD2 (6 bases). Germline-derived CDR1 and CDR2 are KGHSH and LQKENI. Trimming took 6 bases from V and 1 from J, leaving 13 bases between them. The CDR3 has 14 amino acids. The CDR3 bases are TGTGCCAGCTCTCCGGGGGTCACATCCTACGAGCAGTACTTC. Its protein product is CASSPGVTSYEQYF.

The V and J genes are TRBV6-5 and TRBJ1-5; D gene unclear. Germline CDR1 is MNHEY and CDR2 is SVGAGI. The CDR3 consists of 15 residues. Trimming took off 2 bases at V and 4 bases at J, with 12 bases between the two ends. The CDR3: CASSYPRPGNQPQHF. CDR3 sequence (DNA): TGTGCCAGCAGTTACCCGAGACCGGGAAATCAGCCCCAGCATTTT.

The J gene is TRBJ1-2, the V gene TRBV19; TRBD1 matches 7 bases. Germline loops: CDR1 LNHDA, CDR2 SQIVND (reference sequence). Trimming cost V 4 bases and J 4 bases; bases outside gene matches: 3. The CDR3 loop spans 13 amino acids. The CDR3 here is CASSRGQVYGYTF. The CDR3 DNA is TGTGCCAGTAGTAGAGGACAGGTCTATGGCTACACCTTC.

This clone was observed a few times. The chain links TRBV19 to TRBJ1-1, with 11 bases aligning to TRBD1. CDR1 is LNHDA, CDR2 SQIVND, per germline (reference sequence). J lost 8 bases, V lost 8 bases, and 4 bases had no gene match. The CDR3 runs to 12 residues. The DNA for the CDR3 is TGTGCCAGTCACCGGGACAGGGGGGAAGCTTTCTTT. Amino acids: CASHRDRGEAFF.

The chain employs TRBV9 and TRBJ1-1; TRBD1 might be the D (5 bases). This CDR3 has 16 amino acids. The germline gives CDR1 SGDLS, CDR2 YYNGEE. Trimming shortened V by 3 bases and J by 4 bases, and 19 bases separated the two germline ends. CDR3 bases: TGTGCCAGCAGCGCCCAGCCCAGGGCTCGGAGCACTGAAGCTTTCTTT. Residues: CASSAQPRARSTEAFF.

In its sample, this clone was seen a few times. The chain links TRBV4-2 to TRBJ1-1; a possible D gene is TRBD1 (5 bases). The germline V gene encodes CDR1 LGHNA and CDR2 YNFKEQ. V lost 6 bases, J lost 2 bases, and 19 bases lay in between. The CDR3 spans 16 residues. CDR3 coding DNA: TGTGCCAGCAGTCTCGAGGTCCAGGGAGGAAACACTGAAGCTTTCTTT. Translated, it gives CASSLEVQGGNTEAFF.

Concerning this clone itself: A junction end diverges from the germline sequence, so it may reflect a read error. The V and J genes are TRBV7-7 and TRBJ2-5; 10 positions agree with TRBD1. The germline V gene encodes CDR1 SSHAT and CDR2 FNYEAQ (reference sequence). This CDR3 has 14 residues. The CDR3 here is CASSIGGTGVSQYF. DNA for the CDR3: TGTGCTAGCAGCATAGGGGGGACAGGGGTGTCCCAGTACTTC.